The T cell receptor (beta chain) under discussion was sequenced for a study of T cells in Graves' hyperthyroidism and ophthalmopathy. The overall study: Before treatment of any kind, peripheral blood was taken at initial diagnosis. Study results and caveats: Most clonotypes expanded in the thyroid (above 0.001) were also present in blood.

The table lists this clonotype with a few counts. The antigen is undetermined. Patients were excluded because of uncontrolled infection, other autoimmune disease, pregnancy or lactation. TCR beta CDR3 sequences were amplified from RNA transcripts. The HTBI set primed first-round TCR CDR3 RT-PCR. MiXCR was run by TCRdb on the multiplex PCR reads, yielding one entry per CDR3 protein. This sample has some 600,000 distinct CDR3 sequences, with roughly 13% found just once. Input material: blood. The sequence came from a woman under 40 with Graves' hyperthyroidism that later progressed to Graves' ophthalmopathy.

The CDR3 nucleotides read TGTGCCTGGAGTAATTATTTCAGGGGAAAAGGGTCCTACGAGCAGTACTTC. Protein product: CAWSNYFRGKGSYEQYF. The chain carries TRBV30 and TRBJ2-7; a weak D match, TRBD1 (6 bases). V was trimmed by 2 bases and J by 1 base, leaving 21 bases between them. CDR1 and CDR2 (germline): GTSNPN, SVGIG (reference sequence). CDR3 length equals 17 residues.